Only a few counts were recorded for the clone carrying this T cell receptor beta chain. Its antigen remains unidentified. These data are taken from a study of Graves' ophthalmopathy and Graves' hyperthyroidism. About the study: There was a collection of peripheral blood at initial diagnosis, before any treatment.

Reliance was placed on clinical symptoms, serum thyroxine, TRAb, thyroid ultrasound and orbital computed tomography for diagnosis. Beta-chain TCR CDR3 regions were amplified from RNA transcripts. The workflow started with a first-round RT-PCR run with HTBI primers and then moved on to a second-round multiplex PCR. TCRdb processed the multiplex PCR reads anew with MiXCR; each CDR3 protein has one entry. The table has roughly 300,000 distinct CDR3 sequences, roughly 17% seen once. Study-wide points: Ophthalmopathy versus stable hyperthyroidism: 13-signature model gave around 85% sensitivity, 81.08% specificity. Detected in blood as well were most expanded thyroid clonotypes with frequency above 0.001.

This CDR3 spans 18 amino acids. CDR1 and CDR2 (germline): LGHDT, YNNKEL (reference sequence). V was cut by 0 bases and J by 7 bases, with 25 bases left in between. Sequenced: peripheral blood. This chain uses TRBV3-1 with TRBJ2-7; D may be TRBD2 (7 bases). This TCR was recovered from an adult man with Graves' ophthalmopathy. The CDR3, as DNA: TGTGCCAGCAGCCAAGATCTTGGTTTGGGAGGGGGTCTATCGGAGCAGTACTTC. This encodes CASSQDLGLGGGLSEQYF.